The next 19 T cell receptor beta chains were all read from a single sample in a study of blood T cell repertoires in COVID-19 (dated by TCRdb to the early 2020s). The library was produced with the immunoSEQ multiplex PCR assay. What TCRdb holds here is the immuneACCESS table cut down to in-frame rearrangements. Part of the clones is not present; checked against another copy, under half of the missing clones reflect an unresolved V gene, and the others are unexplained. The sample table holds around 140,000 clones, of which roughly four fifths were seen once. Clones ranked in the top ten supply roughly 15% of the sample. The specimen was peripheral blood. The receptors were sampled from a human donor with acute or convalescent COVID-19. The donor label of this sample is uncertain.

The chain uses TRBV18 and TRBJ2-5; TRBD1 agrees at 8 bases. CDR1 and CDR2 (germline): KGHSH, LQKENI. This CDR3 is built from 15 residues. Trimming took 1 base from V and 2 from J; bases not matched to a gene: 3. CDR3 sequence reads: CASSPRGQGQETQYF. The CDR3 DNA is TGTGCCAGCTCACCACGCGGACAGGGTCAAGAGACCCAGTACTTC.

The chain couples TRBV2 to TRBJ2-2; the D gene is possibly TRBD2 (5 bases). CDR3 length: 14 amino acids. V was clipped by 7 bases and J by 7 bases, with 16 bases between them. Germline V CDR1 and CDR2: SNHLY, FYNNEI. The DNA of the CDR3 is TGTGCCAGCATCCTAGTGGAGGTTGGCGGGGAGCTGTTTTTT. Translation: CASILVEVGGELFF.

The chain recombines TRBV7-9 with TRBJ2-3; no firm D call. Germline V gene lookup returns CDR1 SEHNR and CDR2 FQNEAQ (reference sequence). The CDR3 has 11 amino acids. V was shortened by 4 bases and J by 3 bases, with 2 bases between the two germline ends. CDR3: CASSSTDTQYF. In nucleotides, the CDR3 is TGTGCCAGCAGCTCAACAGATACGCAGTATTTT.

The chain joins TRBV2 to TRBJ1-4; 8 bases line up with TRBD1. J was trimmed by 4 bases and V by 6 bases; bases with no gene match: 10. The CDR3 spans 16 residues. From germline, CDR1 is SNHLY and CDR2 FYNNEI. The CDR3 region has the DNA TGTGCCAGCAGAGCCGGACAGGGTCCCCGTAATGAAAAACTGTTTTTT. It is translated as CASRAGQGPRNEKLFF.

This rearrangement joins TRBV7-2 to TRBJ1-2; the match to TRBD1 covers 12 bases. J was trimmed by 6 bases and V by 5 bases; bases with no gene match: 10. The germline CDR1 and CDR2 sequences are SGHTA and FQGNSA. This CDR3 comprises 16 residues. DNA for the CDR3: TGTGCCAGCAGCCGGCCGGGACAGGGGGCGCGGGATGGCTACACCTTC. Amino acid sequence: CASSRPGQGARDGYTF.

The V and J genes are TRBV5-1 and TRBJ2-1, with 8 bases lining up with TRBD2. Per the germline V gene, CDR1 is SGHRS and CDR2 is YFSETQ. The CDR3 spans 16 residues. J gave up 3 bases and V 3 bases, and 8 bases lay outside the gene matches. The CDR3: CASSSGGGPIYNEQFF. The CDR3 region has the DNA TGCGCCAGCAGCTCCGGCGGGGGGCCCATCTACAATGAGCAGTTCTTC.

J is TRBJ1-1 and V is TRBV2; possible D gene TRBD1, 5 bases. The germline CDR1 and CDR2 sequences are SNHLY and FYNNEI. V gave up 8 bases and J gave up 1 base, with 17 bases separating them. This CDR3 spans 15 amino acids. CDR3 protein: CASGIRRDSNTEAFF. The CDR3 DNA is TGTGCCAGCGGGATTCGGCGGGACTCGAACACTGAAGCTTTCTTT.

The V and J genes are TRBV6-5 and TRBJ1-1; D might be TRBD1 (6 bases). V was cut by 6 bases and J by 1 base, with 6 bases left in between. Germline V gene lookup returns CDR1 MNHEY and CDR2 SVGAGI. The CDR3 contains 12 residues. The CDR3 region has the DNA TGTGCCAGCAGGACAGGGAACACTGAAGCTTTCTTT. Its translation: CASRTGNTEAFF.

The chain couples TRBV2 to TRBJ1-1; 7 bases are a match to TRBD1. J gave up 2 bases and V 0 bases, and 12 bases lay outside the gene matches. This CDR3 has 18 residues. In germline, CDR1 is SNHLY, CDR2 FYNNEI. CDR3 coding DNA: TGTGCCAGCAGTGAAGCTTTCTTCCCGGGACAGCTTAACACTGAAGCTTTCTTT. It is translated as CASSEAFFPGQLNTEAFF.

This clone was seen a single time. The chain links TRBV6-1 to TRBJ1-2, with D maybe TRBD1 (5 bases). Trimming stripped 2 bases from V and 6 bases from J, with 10 bases between. Germline V gives CDR1 MNHNS, CDR2 SASEGT. The CDR3 runs 13 residues. The CDR3 reads CASSEWQGDGYTF. CDR3 in DNA: TGTGCCAGCAGTGAATGGCAGGGTGATGGCTACACCTTC.

The chain carries TRBV19 and TRBJ1-2; tentatively, D is TRBD1 (5 bases). Trimming took off 6 bases at V and 4 bases at J, with 15 bases between the two ends. Germline lookup yields CDR1 LNHDA and CDR2 SQIVND (reference sequence). The CDR3 has 14 residues. In DNA form, the CDR3 reads TGTGCCAGTAGCCTCCAGGGTACTGCCTATGGCTACACCTTC. It yields the protein CASSLQGTAYGYTF.

This chain connects TRBV6-7 to TRBJ2-7; 7 nucleotides align to TRBD1. TRBV6-7 is marked as an open reading frame, function uncertain. The CDR3 covers 15 residues. Trimming removed 2 bases from V and 5 bases from J; junction bases left unmatched: 9. The CDR3 loop is CASSYRVRGMNEQYF. CDR3 DNA: TGTGCCAGCAGTTACAGGGTCAGGGGGATGAACGAGCAGTACTTC.

This chain uses TRBV18 with TRBJ2-5; possibly TRBD1 for D (5 bases). The length of the CDR3 is 15 residues. V gave up 0 bases and J gave up 1 base, with 9 bases separating them. Germline CDR1 reads KGHSH; CDR2 reads LQKENI. The CDR3 region is CASSPPQGGQETQYF. The CDR3 DNA follows: TGTGCCAGCTCACCACCCCAGGGTGGCCAAGAGACCCAGTACTTC.

The gene calls are TRBV4-2 and TRBJ1-2; D is ambiguous. This CDR3 has 14 residues. Germline CDR1 and CDR2: LGHNA and YNFKEQ. Trimming removed 0 bases from V and 9 bases from J, with 14 bases in between. The DNA for the CDR3 is TGTGCCAGCAGCCAAGATTTGGGCGCTAAGAGCTACACCTTC. It encodes CASSQDLGAKSYTF.

The chain is built from TRBV2 and TRBJ1-4; 9 nucleotides line up with TRBD1. This CDR3 has 14 residues. The J segment lost 6 bases and the V segment lost 8 bases, leaving 7 bases of the junction unmatched. CDR1 and CDR2 from the germline V gene are SNHLY and FYNNEI. The CDR3 DNA follows: TGTGCCAGCGCACACAGGGGGCGGTATGAAAAACTGTTTTTT. This gives the protein CASAHRGRYEKLFF.

The V and J genes are TRBV29-1 and TRBJ2-1, with a tentative D call TRBD2 (6 bases). This CDR3 has 17 amino acids. V lost 3 bases and J lost 2, with 20 bases in between. Germline lookup yields CDR1 SQVTM and CDR2 ANQGSEA. DNA of the CDR3: TGCAGCGTTGAGGGCGGGGATTCTGTGGGAGCCTACAATGAGCAGTTCTTC. This encodes CSVEGGDSVGAYNEQFF.

This chain links TRBV5-1 with TRBJ2-7, with 7 bases that match TRBD1. Germline trimming cut 3 bases from V and 2 bases from J; bases unmatched to any gene: 5. CDR1 and CDR2 (germline): SGHRS, YFSETQ. The CDR3 runs to 14 residues. The CDR3 region is CASSWDSRTYEQYF. CDR3 coding DNA: TGCGCCAGCAGCTGGGACAGCCGGACCTACGAGCAGTACTTC.

This chain's CDR3 is CAWRRTGSEKLFF. The CDR3 nucleotides are TGTGCCTGGAGAAGAACAGGTAGCGAAAAACTGTTTTTT. The rearrangement links TRBV30 to TRBJ1-4; possibly TRBD1 for D (5 bases). Germline assignment: CDR1 GTSNPN and CDR2 SVGIG (reference sequence). V dropped 3 bases and J dropped 8 bases, with 13 bases sitting between them. The CDR3 runs 13 residues.

This chain connects TRBV12-3 or TRBV12-4 to TRBJ1-2; D may be TRBD1 (6 bases). This CDR3 region has 12 residues. Trimming removed 4 bases at V and 8 bases at J, with 11 bases between. DNA for the CDR3: TGTGCCAGCAGTTCAGGGGCCGGCGGCTACACCTTC. This sequence encodes CASSSGAGGYTF.